The clone carrying this T cell receptor (beta chain) was recorded a few times. Its antigen is still unknown. The sample comes from a study of beta chain features in type 1 diabetes. At the level of the study: All samples combined gave around 100,000,000 sorted cells for examination.

The study's findings and limits: More deletions and fewer insertions at VDJ junctions were found in patients with type 1 diabetes. High-TCR-expressing cells could be over-represented by cDNA sequencing.

The CDR3 runs to 14 residues. Trimming removed 3 bases from V and 5 bases from J, with 13 bases in between. Germline V gene data show CDR1 as MNHNY and CDR2 as SVGAGI (reference sequence). Reverse transcription of all isolated RNA meant that expressed TCRB transcripts were sequenced. TCRdb keeps only in-frame clones here, not all; method: immunoSEQ multiplex PCR. Of 300,000 to 400,000 clones in the sample, 6.5% to 10% were seen once. J is TRBJ2-5 and V is TRBV6-6; D is uncertain. Specimen: central memory CD4+ T cells from blood. The source is a woman in her late teens or twenties in good health. DNA of the CDR3: TGTGCCAGCAGTTATGGTACACCCGGCGAGACCCAGTACTTC. It encodes CASSYGTPGETQYF.